This T cell receptor (beta chain) stems from a study of T-cell memory formation after mild COVID-19. Whole-study context: Among the donors, TCR clusters were largely specific to each donor. Findings of the study overall: Nothing confirmed that second-wave clones peaking on day 37 were specific for SARS-CoV-2. There were some responding clones in pre-infection memory, which suggested that cross-reactive memory had joined.

V lost 6 bases and J 3 bases, leaving 8 bases between the germline ends. This CDR3 has 12 residues. The germline CDR1 and CDR2 sequences are SGHVS and FQNEAQ. This clonotype occurred a few times. What it recognizes is unknown. Constant-segment primers served in 5'RACE that generated TCR alpha and TCR beta cDNA libraries bearing sample barcodes and UMIs. TCRdb processed the 5' RACE reads anew with MiXCR; each CDR3 protein has one entry. The repertoire holds 300,000 to 350,000 distinct CDR3 sequences, with 13% to 15% as singletons. The chain uses TRBV7-8 and TRBJ1-1; D perhaps matches TRBD1 (5 bases). The sequence came from a young man who had mild COVID-19 (a few samples of this study predate the infection). Cell type and time point are not known. Sequenced input: PBMCs or a T cell subset sorted from them (not recorded which). In DNA, the CDR3 is TGTGCCAGCAGATCAGGGTACACTGAAGCTTTCTTT. Encoded protein: CASRSGYTEAFF. Complete variable domain (other parts from reference TRBV7-8 and TRBJ1-1): GAGVSQSPRYKVAKRGQDVALRCDPISGHVSLFWYQQALGQGPEFLTYFQNEAQLDKSGLPSDRFFAERPEGSVSTLKIQRTQQEDSAVYLCASRSGYTEAFFGQGTRLTVV.